The 3 T cell receptor gamma chains reported below all come from one sample, sequenced in a study of gammadelta T cells in human blood. TCRdb ran CATT on the RT-PCR reads. Of roughly 140 gamma-chain clones listed, more than 30% are singletons. The sequenced material came from Vgamma9Vdelta2 gamma-delta T cells from cord blood. These receptors all come from a newborn.

Details on this clone: A far larger clone is just one base off, so this is likely a read error. The V call is TRGV9, the J call TRGJ1 or TRGJ2. Germline V gene lookup returns CDR1 GITISATS and CDR2 ISYDGTV (reference sequence). The CDR3 is 11 residues long. The CDR3 here is CAMWEVQKKLF. Written as DNA, the CDR3 is TGTGCCATGTGGGAGGTGCAGAAGAAACTCTTT.

In regard to this clone: It is likely a read error: a sequence one base away is far more abundant. The V and J genes are TRGV9 and TRGJP. This CDR3 region has 17 residues. Germline CDR1 and CDR2: GITISATS and ISYDGTV (reference sequence). DNA for the CDR3: TGTGCCTTGTGGGAGGCGACGCAAGAGTTGGGCAAAAAAATCATGGTATTT. Its translation: CALWEATQELGKKIMVF.

Note on this clone: A far larger clone is one base from this, pointing to a likely read error. The chain recombines TRGV10 with TRGJP1. TRGV10 has ORF status, its function being uncertain. This CDR3 comprises 13 residues. This chain's CDR3 is CAAWDYTGLFKIF. The CDR3 nucleotides read TGTGCTGCGTGGGATTATACTGGTTTGTTCAAGATATTT.